The clone carrying this TCR beta chain was counted many times. The record originates from a study of molecular identifiers for immune sequencing clone quantification. Via MiXCR, TCRdb re-called the PCR reads, giving one row per CDR3 protein. The sample lists tens of thousands of distinct CDR3 sequences, roughly 17% occurring once. Germline lookup yields CDR1 SGHNT and CDR2 YYREEE (reference sequence). V was clipped by 3 bases and J by 2 bases, with 15 bases between them. CDR3 length equals 15 residues. The chain has TRBV5-4 and TRBJ2-7, with D tentatively TRBD1 (6 bases). Sequences were obtained from naive CD8+ T cells from blood, with Jurkat cell RNA spiked in. Indicated subset: FACS-sorted CD8+CD4-CCR7+CD45RA+ naive T cells. This receptor was taken from a human donor in good health. Some libraries in this study had Jurkat cell RNA spiked in. CDR3 sequence reads: CASSSPARGPYEQYF. CDR3 nucleotide sequence: TGTGCCAGCAGCTCCCCTGCCAGGGGCCCCTACGAGCAGTACTTC.